The 14 T cell receptor beta chains below all came from one sample that was sequenced in a study of vaccination and CD4 T cells after COVID-19 (dated 2022 in TCRdb). Library method: PCR. Data came from an Illumina iSeq 100. DNA from cultured CD4+ T cells underwent TCR sequencing with the Oncomine TCR Beta short-read assay at the Johns Hopkins FTIC core. TCRdb reprocessed the public reads (quality trimming at Q25 with fastp, clone calling with MiXCR) and kept in-frame beta chains. Under each unique CDR3 protein, matching rows form one entry showing the most common genes and DNA. The sample includes 15,000 to 20,000 distinct CDR3 sequences, with around 43% observed a single time. The ten largest clones represent roughly 20% of the sample. These TCRs are of unknown antigen specificity. The treatment or condition label here, explained by the study, means: approximately nine-day PBMC culture with coronavirus spike peptide pools or control peptides (ViraFEST assay).

Here the sequenced sample was CD4+ T cells from blood, cultured in vitro, taken before SARS-CoV-2 vaccination. The source is a human donor who received a COVID-19 vaccine.

In this sample, this clonotype turned up a few times. The rearrangement links TRBV19 to TRBJ2-5, with D possibly being TRBD2 (5 bases). Looked up from germline, CDR1 is LNHDA and CDR2 is SQIVND (reference sequence). This CDR3 contains 13 residues. Deletions cut 1 base from V and 2 bases from J, with 5 bases between. The chain's CDR3 is CASSIAGQETQYF. CDR3 nucleotide sequence: TGTGCCAGTAGTATAGCGGGGCAAGAGACCCAGTACTTC. The full variable domain, its missing parts supplied by reference TRBV19 and TRBJ2-5, is DGGITQSPKYLFRKEGQNVTLSCEQNLNHDAMYWYRQDPGQGLRLIYYSQIVNDFQKGDIAEGYSVSREKKESFPLTVTSAQKNPTAFYLCASSIAGQETQYFGPGTRLLVL.

This clonotype came up a few times. The gene calls are TRBV20-1 and TRBJ1-6; 8 nucleotides match TRBD1. The CDR3 consists of 16 residues. Trimming cost V 4 bases and J 8 bases; bases outside gene matches: 13. The germline CDR1 and CDR2 sequences are DFQATT and SNEGSKA (reference sequence). Written as DNA, the CDR3 is TGCAGTGCTACCAAACAGGGGGGAAATATTTATTCACCCCTCCACTTT. This sequence encodes CSATKQGGNIYSPLHF.

The rearrangement joins TRBV6-1 to TRBJ1-6; perhaps TRBD1 as D (5 bases). V was trimmed by 1 base and J by 11 bases, leaving 12 bases between them. The CDR3 loop spans 14 amino acids. Germline CDR1 and CDR2: MNHNS and SASEGT. CDR3 in DNA: TGTGCCAGCAGTGAAGGGGCAGGGAGGGCACCCCTCCACTTT. The encoded protein is CASSEGAGRAPLHF.

In its sample, this clonotype was seen a few times. This chain uses TRBV20-1 with TRBJ2-1, with D perhaps TRBD1 (6 bases). Germline V gene lookup returns CDR1 DFQATT and CDR2 SNEGSKA (reference sequence). This CDR3 comprises 18 residues. V gave up 3 bases and J gave up 4 bases, with 25 bases separating them. The CDR3 nucleotides are TGCAGTGCTAGGGCCCCAAATACAGGGTCTACAGCGTACAATGAGCAGTTCTTC. As protein: CSARAPNTGSTAYNEQFF.

The rearrangement uses TRBV5-1 and TRBJ1-1; D not certain. The ends were cut back, 0 bases at V and 7 bases at J, with 16 bases in the middle. The germline V gene encodes CDR1 SGHRS and CDR2 YFSETQ. This CDR3 is 15 amino acids long. DNA of the CDR3: TGCGCCAGCAGCTTGGGCGGGCACAATACGGATGAAGCTTTCTTT. Its translation is CASSLGGHNTDEAFF.

V and J are TRBV30 and TRBJ2-7, with D perhaps assigned TRBD1 or TRBD2 (5 bases each). The V and J ends lost 2 bases and 6 bases respectively, with 23 bases between them. The CDR3 is made up of 16 amino acids. Germline lookup yields CDR1 GTSNPN and CDR2 SVGIG (reference sequence). CDR3 in amino acids: CAWSHPAPGPALEQYF. The CDR3 nucleotides are TGTGCCTGGAGTCACCCCGCGCCGGGACCTGCCCTCGAGCAGTACTTC.

This chain joins TRBV5-1 and TRBJ2-2; 9 bases fit TRBD2. This CDR3 spans 17 amino acids. The trim removed 2 bases at V and 6 bases at J, leaving 11 bases unmatched. From germline, CDR1 is SGHRS and CDR2 YFSETQ. The CDR3 reads CASSFAGAAGGAGELFF. The CDR3, as DNA: TGCGCCAGCAGCTTCGCGGGTGCAGCGGGGGGCGCCGGGGAGCTGTTTTTT.

The J gene is TRBJ2-7, the V gene TRBV5-4, with TRBD1 identical over 7 bases. CDR3 size: 14 residues. V was pared by 4 bases and J by 4 bases, with 8 bases of the junction left unmatched. The germline CDR1 and CDR2 sequences are SGHNT and YYREEE (reference sequence). Written as DNA, the CDR3 is TGTGCCAGCAGCGCGTACCGGGACAGTTACGAGCAGTACTTC. This sequence encodes CASSAYRDSYEQYF.

The chain joins TRBV5-1 to TRBJ2-1; D may be TRBD1 (6 bases). Germline CDR1 is SGHRS and CDR2 is YFSETQ. This CDR3 comprises 15 residues. Trimming stripped 3 bases from V and 2 bases from J, with 12 bases between. CDR3 loop: CASSSPGQAYNEQFF. The CDR3 region has the DNA TGCGCCAGCAGCTCACCGGGACAAGCCTACAATGAGCAGTTCTTC.

Only a few counts were recorded for this clonotype. This chain links TRBV7-2 with TRBJ1-2; 10 bases align to TRBD1. V shed 4 bases, J shed 5 bases, and the junction held 7 bases outside the gene matches. Germline V CDR1 and CDR2: SGHTA, FQGNSA. This CDR3 has 15 residues. This CDR3 reads CASSSRTGGIYGYTF. CDR3 DNA: TGTGCCAGCAGCTCTAGGACAGGGGGGATATATGGCTACACCTTC. The full variable domain, rest sourced from reference TRBV7-2 and TRBJ1-2, is GAGVSQSPSNKVTEKGKDVELRCDPISGHTALYWYRQSLGQGLEFLIYFQGNSAPDKSGLPSDRFSAERTGGSVSTLTIQRTQQEDSAVYLCASSSRTGGIYGYTFGSGTRLTVV.

The chain couples TRBV4-2 to TRBJ1-1; unclear D gene. CDR1 and CDR2 from the germline V gene are LGHNA and YNFKEQ. CDR3 length: 13 residues. V was cut by 4 bases and J by 2 bases, with 8 bases left in between. This chain's CDR3 is CASSRAVNTEAFF. The CDR3 nucleotides are TGTGCCAGCAGCCGAGCAGTCAACACTGAAGCTTTCTTT.

The genes are TRBV7-4 and TRBJ1-1, with D uncertain. The V gene lost 5 bases and the J gene lost 4 bases, with 17 bases spanning the gap. The CDR3 totals 15 residues. CDR1 and CDR2 from the germline V gene are SGHVT and SQSDAQ. Here the CDR3 DNA reads TGTGCCAGCAGCGTCTTCGAGGGAGTAGGCACTGAAGCTTTCTTT. This gives the protein CASSVFEGVGTEAFF.

The chain combines TRBV5-1 with TRBJ2-5; D possibly corresponds to TRBD2 (5 bases). The CDR3 sequence is 15 residues long. CDR1 and CDR2 from the germline V gene are SGHRS and YFSETQ. Trimming removed 0 bases at V and 0 bases at J, with 9 bases between. CDR3 DNA sequence: TGCGCCAGCAGCTTGGGGGCCGGGGACCAAGAGACCCAGTACTTC. Its translation is CASSLGAGDQETQYF.

This clonotype showed up just a few times. The chain recombines TRBV14 with TRBJ2-5; D is unresolved. Trimming cost V 7 bases and J 5 bases, with 14 bases left between them. The CDR3 runs 13 residues. Germline loops: CDR1 SGHDN, CDR2 FVKESK. The CDR3 here is CASTKNIRETQYF. The CDR3 nucleotides are TGTGCCAGCACCAAAAACATTCGGGAGACCCAGTACTTC.